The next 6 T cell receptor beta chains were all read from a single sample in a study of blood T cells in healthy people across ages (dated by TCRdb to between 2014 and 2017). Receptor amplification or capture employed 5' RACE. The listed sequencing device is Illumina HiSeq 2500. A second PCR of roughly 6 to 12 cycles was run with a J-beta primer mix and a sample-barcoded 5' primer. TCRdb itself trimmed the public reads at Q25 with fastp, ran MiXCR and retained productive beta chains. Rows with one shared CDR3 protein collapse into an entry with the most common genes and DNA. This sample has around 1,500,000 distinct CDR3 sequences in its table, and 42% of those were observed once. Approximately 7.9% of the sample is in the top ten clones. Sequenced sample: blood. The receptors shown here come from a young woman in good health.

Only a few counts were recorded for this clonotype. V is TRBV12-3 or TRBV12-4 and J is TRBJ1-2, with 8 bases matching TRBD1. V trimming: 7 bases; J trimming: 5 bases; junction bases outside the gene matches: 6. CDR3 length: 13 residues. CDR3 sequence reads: CASTLDREYGYTF. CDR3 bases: TGTGCCAGCACCCTGGACAGGGAGTATGGCTACACCTTC.

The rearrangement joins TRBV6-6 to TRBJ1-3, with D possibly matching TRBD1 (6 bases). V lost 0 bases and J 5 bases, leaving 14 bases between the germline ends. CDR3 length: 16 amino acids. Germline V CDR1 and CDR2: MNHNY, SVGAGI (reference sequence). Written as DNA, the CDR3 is TGTGCCAGCAGTTACTCCCCTTTGGGGGCCCGAAACACCATATATTTT. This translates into CASSYSPLGARNTIYF.

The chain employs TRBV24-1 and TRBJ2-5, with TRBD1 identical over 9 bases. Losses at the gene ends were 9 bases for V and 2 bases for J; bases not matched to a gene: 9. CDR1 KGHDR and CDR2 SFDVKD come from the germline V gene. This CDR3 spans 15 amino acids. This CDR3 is CATGEDRGDQETQYF. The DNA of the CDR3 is TGTGCCACCGGCGAGGACAGGGGAGATCAAGAGACCCAGTACTTC.

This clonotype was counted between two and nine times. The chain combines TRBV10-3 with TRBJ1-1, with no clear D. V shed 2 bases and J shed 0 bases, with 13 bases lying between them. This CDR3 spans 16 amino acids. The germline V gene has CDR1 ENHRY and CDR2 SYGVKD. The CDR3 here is CAISEVTYTMNTEAFF. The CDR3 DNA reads TGTGCCATCAGTGAGGTAACGTACACAATGAACACTGAAGCTTTCTTT.

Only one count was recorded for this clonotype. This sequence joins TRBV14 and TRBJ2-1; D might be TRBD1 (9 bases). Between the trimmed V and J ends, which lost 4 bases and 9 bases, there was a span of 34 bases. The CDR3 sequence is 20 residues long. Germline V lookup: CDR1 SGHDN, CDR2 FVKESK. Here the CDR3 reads CASSLYRGPREGGPGGEQFF. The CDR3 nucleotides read TGTGCCAGCAGCCTGTACAGGGGGCCTCGGGAGGGAGGGCCCGGGGGTGAGCAGTTCTTC.

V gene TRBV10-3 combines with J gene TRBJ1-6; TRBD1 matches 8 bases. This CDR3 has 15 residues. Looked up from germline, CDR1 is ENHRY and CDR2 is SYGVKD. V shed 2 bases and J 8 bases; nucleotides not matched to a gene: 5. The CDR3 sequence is CAISEATGADSPLHF. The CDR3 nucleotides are TGTGCCATCAGTGAGGCGACAGGGGCGGATTCACCCCTCCACTTT.